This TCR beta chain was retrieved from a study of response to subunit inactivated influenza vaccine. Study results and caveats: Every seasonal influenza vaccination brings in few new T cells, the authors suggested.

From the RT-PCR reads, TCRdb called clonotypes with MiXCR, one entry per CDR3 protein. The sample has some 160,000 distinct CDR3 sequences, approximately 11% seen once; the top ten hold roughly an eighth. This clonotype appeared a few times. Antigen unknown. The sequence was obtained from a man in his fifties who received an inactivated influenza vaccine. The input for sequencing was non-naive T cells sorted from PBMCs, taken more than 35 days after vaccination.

The CDR3 bases are TGCAGTCCCACAAGCCAGGGGAATTACGAGCAGTACTTC. Translation gives CSPTSQGNYEQYF. V and J are TRBV20-1 and TRBJ2-7; tentative D call: TRBD1 (6 bases). V lost 8 bases, J lost 4 bases, and 18 bases lay in between. Looked up from germline, CDR1 is DFQATT and CDR2 is SNEGSKA (reference sequence). The CDR3 is 13 amino acids.